This T cell receptor beta chain is drawn from a study of tumor-infiltrating lymphocytes in localized non-small cell lung cancer. Study summary: Resected tumor was paired with non-adjacent uninvolved lung from the same patient.

CDR1 is ENHRY, CDR2 SYGVKD, per germline. Trimming took off 4 bases at V and 6 bases at J, with 16 bases between the two ends. The CDR3 has 15 amino acids. Data came from immunoSEQ multiplex PCR; TCRdb stores just in-frame clones and leaves some out. The data contain some 29,000 clones, approximately 85% of them singletons. V is TRBV10-3 and J is TRBJ2-1; D not resolved. The sequence was collected from a human donor with non-small cell lung cancer. Sequencing was carried out using lung tumor tissue. Here the CDR3 DNA reads TGTGCCATCAGTGCAGGCGTGTGGGCTTCCAATGAGCAGTTCTTC. This sequence encodes CAISAGVWASNEQFF.